These 29 T cell receptor beta chains were all obtained from the same sample, sequenced in a study of T cells in localized non-small cell lung cancer. Assay used: immunoSEQ multiplex PCR; TCRdb lists only in-frame clones, some missing. The top ten clones hold about 12% of a sample with 500 to 700 clones, 35% of them seen once. The sequencing used normal lung tissue next to the tumor, collected before any cancer treatment. The receptors come from a man aged 40 to 70 with stage I lung adenocarcinoma.

This clone ranks as medium-sized. This chain links TRBV11-3 with TRBJ2-7, with D tentatively TRBD2 (6 bases). Germline CDR1 SGHNT, CDR2 YENEEA. The CDR3 totals 15 residues. V shed 6 bases and J shed 2 bases, with 17 bases lying between them. The CDR3 sequence is CASRAGLLGPYEQYF. The CDR3 DNA reads as TGTGCCAGCAGGGCGGGACTCTTAGGGCCCTACGAGCAGTACTTC. The whole variable domain, filled in from reference TRBV11-3 and TRBJ2-7, reads EAGVVQSPRYKIIEKKQPVAFWCNPISGHNTLYWYLQNLGQGPELLIRYENEEAVDDSQLPKDRFSAERLKGVDSTLKIQPAELGDSAVYLCASRAGLLGPYEQYFGPGTRLTVT.

In its sample, this clone is large. The chain employs TRBV6-8 and TRBJ1-1; no reliable D call. The CDR3 contains 13 residues. V was shortened by 5 bases and J by 0 bases, with 7 bases between the two germline ends. The V gene's germline CDR1 is MNHGY and CDR2 SAAAGT. This chain's CDR3 is CASSVGVNTEAFF. The CDR3 DNA is TGTGCCAGCAGTGTAGGAGTGAACACTGAAGCTTTCTTT.

This chain uses TRBV19 with TRBJ2-4; D might be TRBD2 (5 bases). Trimming took off 7 bases at V and 4 bases at J, with 20 bases between the two ends. The CDR3 extends over 16 amino acids. CDR1 is LNHDA, CDR2 SQIVND, per germline (reference sequence). The CDR3 region has the DNA TGTGCCAGTACCACCCCAGCGCGGACTGCGAAAAACATTCAGTACTTC. Translating gives CASTTPARTAKNIQYF.

The sample holds a few counts of this clone. The chain couples TRBV18 to TRBJ2-1; maybe TRBD2 (6 bases). CDR3 size: 14 residues. The V gene lost 3 bases and the J gene lost 1 base, with 7 bases spanning the gap. Germline V lookup: CDR1 KGHSH, CDR2 LQKENI. CDR3 residues: CASSPGGSYNEQFF. The CDR3 coding sequence is TGTGCCAGCTCACCCGGGGGATCCTACAATGAGCAGTTCTTC.

In its sample, this clone was seen a few times. This sequence joins TRBV11-3 and TRBJ1-4; tentative D call: TRBD1 (6 bases). The ends were cut back, 3 bases at V and 0 bases at J, with 11 bases in the middle. The germline V gene has CDR1 SGHNT and CDR2 YENEEA. The CDR3 is made up of 16 amino acids. The chain's CDR3 is CASSLRSGATNEKLFF. The CDR3 nucleotides read TGTGCCAGCAGCTTGCGATCAGGGGCAACTAATGAAAAACTGTTTTTT.

The chain joins TRBV18 to TRBJ2-1; TRBD2 agrees at 11 bases. CDR1 is KGHSH and CDR2 is LQKENI in the germline V gene. V shed 5 bases and J 8 bases; nucleotides not matched to a gene: 20. This CDR3 has 19 residues. The CDR3 loop is CASSSPLAGVAATTHEQFF. Here the CDR3 DNA reads TGTGCCAGCTCATCCCCACTAGCGGGAGTGGCTGCTACGACGCATGAGCAGTTCTTC.

This clone is labeled large. V gene TRBV9 combines with J gene TRBJ1-1, with 8 bases matching TRBD1. The CDR3 is 13 amino acids. Trimming cost V 4 bases and J 5 bases; bases outside gene matches: 4. CDR1 is SGDLS and CDR2 is YYNGEE in the germline V gene. CDR3 coding DNA: TGTGCCAGCAGCCTGACAGGGGCGACTGAAGCTTTCTTT. This gives the protein CASSLTGATEAFF.

This clone is categorized as medium-sized. The gene calls are TRBV11-3 and TRBJ1-2; possibly TRBD1 for D (6 bases). Per the germline V gene, CDR1 is SGHNT and CDR2 is YENEEA. V dropped 5 bases and J dropped 4 bases, with 17 bases sitting between them. CDR3 length equals 15 residues. CDR3 sequence reads: CASSLRDTKGYGYTF. The CDR3 DNA reads as TGTGCCAGCAGCCTCCGGGACACTAAAGGCTATGGCTACACCTTC. The variable domain in full, completed from reference TRBV11-3 and TRBJ1-2, reads EAGVVQSPRYKIIEKKQPVAFWCNPISGHNTLYWYLQNLGQGPELLIRYENEEAVDDSQLPKDRFSAERLKGVDSTLKIQPAELGDSAVYLCASSLRDTKGYGYTFGSGTRLTVV.

This sequence joins TRBV30 and TRBJ1-1, with D maybe TRBD1 (5 bases). CDR1 and CDR2 from the germline V gene are GTSNPN and SVGIG (reference sequence). CDR3 length: 17 residues. Trimming removed 0 bases at V and 6 bases at J, with 23 bases between. The CDR3 here is CAWSVGVLGNPVSEAFF. CDR3 DNA: TGTGCCTGGAGTGTGGGGGTTCTCGGGAATCCCGTATCTGAAGCTTTCTTT.

This clone counts as large. An end of the junction does not agree with germline; a read error may underlie this. V gene TRBV6-8 combines with J gene TRBJ2-7; D uncertain. The CDR3 length is 12 residues. Per germline, CDR1 MNHGY and CDR2 SAAAGT. The CDR3 protein is CTSSYPGGEQYF. The CDR3 nucleotides are TGTACCAGCAGCTACCCCGGCGGCGAGCAGTACTTC.

This clone was detected only once. V gene TRBV18 combines with J gene TRBJ1-1, with a weak D call TRBD1 (5 bases). V dropped 6 bases and J dropped 1 base, with 18 bases sitting between them. The CDR3 has 16 amino acids. Germline loops: CDR1 KGHSH, CDR2 LQKENI. CDR3 nucleotides: TGTGCCAGCTCTTCTCTCCCGGCCCAGGGGAACACTGAAGCTTTCTTT. It is translated as CASSSLPAQGNTEAFF.

The rearrangement uses TRBV28 and TRBJ1-6, with D possibly matching TRBD1 (6 bases). The CDR3 length is 15 residues. V lost 3 bases, J lost 7 bases, and 13 bases lay in between. The germline V gene encodes CDR1 MDHEN and CDR2 SYDVKM. This chain's CDR3 is CASSFVAGENSPLHF. In DNA form, the CDR3 reads TGTGCCAGCAGTTTTGTGGCAGGGGAGAATTCACCCCTCCACTTT. The whole variable domain, filled in from reference TRBV28 and TRBJ1-6, reads DVKVTQSSRYLVKRTGEKVFLECVQDMDHENMFWYRQDPGLGLRLIYFSYDVKMKEKGDIPEGYSVSREKKERFSLILESASTNQTSMYLCASSFVAGENSPLHFGNGTRLTVT.

The chain carries TRBV9 and TRBJ2-2; perhaps TRBD1 as D (6 bases). V gave up 2 bases and J gave up 8 bases, with 16 bases separating them. The germline V gene has CDR1 SGDLS and CDR2 YYNGEE. This CDR3 has 15 residues. CDR3 in amino acids: CASSVTGPSGGELFF. CDR3 coding DNA: TGTGCCAGCAGCGTGACAGGACCCTCCGGGGGGGAGCTGTTTTTT.

V is TRBV6-8 and J is TRBJ1-1; tentative D call: TRBD1 (6 bases). The length of the CDR3 is 15 residues. The V end lost 5 bases, the J end lost 10 bases, and 23 bases lay between the germline ends. Per germline, CDR1 MNHGY and CDR2 SAAAGT. CDR3 DNA: TGTGCCAGCAGTCTACAGGGAGCGGGGGGTGGTGGAGCTTTCTTT. It is translated as CASSLQGAGGGGAFF.

The sample holds a few counts of this clone. The genes are TRBV9 and TRBJ2-7, with 9 positions matching TRBD2. Germline CDR1 is SGDLS and CDR2 is YYNGEE. This CDR3 is 15 amino acids long. V shed 4 bases and J 4 bases; nucleotides not matched to a gene: 9. CDR3 in amino acids: CASSPLSGGKYEQYF. DNA for the CDR3: TGTGCCAGCAGCCCCCTCAGCGGGGGGAAGTACGAGCAGTACTTC.

The chain is built from TRBV19 and TRBJ2-1; no reliable D call. Germline lookup yields CDR1 LNHDA and CDR2 SQIVND (reference sequence). V lost 3 bases, J lost 2 bases, and 11 bases lay in between. The CDR3 length is 15 residues. CDR3 sequence reads: CASSIEATTYNEQFF. CDR3 sequence (DNA): TGTGCCAGTAGTATCGAAGCGACAACCTACAATGAGCAGTTCTTC.

The chain employs TRBV6-8 and TRBJ2-1; D is possibly TRBD1 or TRBD2 (5 bases each). The length of the CDR3 is 15 residues. CDR1 is MNHGY and CDR2 is SAAAGT in the germline V gene. Trimming left V 5 bases short and J 7 bases short, with 18 bases between. The CDR3 sequence is CASSPGRNPSNEQFF. The CDR3 coding sequence is TGTGCCAGCAGTCCGGGACGGAACCCTTCGAATGAGCAGTTCTTC.

The chain links TRBV29-1 to TRBJ2-2, with D tentatively TRBD1 (5 bases). The CDR3 contains 13 residues. Between the trimmed V and J ends, which lost 3 bases and 3 bases, there was a span of 8 bases. CDR1 and CDR2 (germline): SQVTM, ANQGSEA. CDR3 sequence (DNA): TGCAGCGTTGATGCAGGGTACACCGGGGAGCTGTTTTTT. Its translation is CSVDAGYTGELFF.

In its sample, this clone was seen a few times. J is TRBJ1-6 and V is TRBV6-8, with TRBD1 matching over 8 bases. The germline V gene has CDR1 MNHGY and CDR2 SAAAGT. The V gene end was trimmed by 6 bases and the J gene end by 8 bases; junction bases not matched to a gene: 6. This CDR3 region has 14 residues. CDR3 protein: CASSSGTGYSPLHF. The CDR3 nucleotides read TGTGCCAGCAGCTCCGGGACAGGCTATTCACCCCTCCACTTT.

This clone was counted only a few times. The J gene is TRBJ2-3, the V gene TRBV9, with 8 nucleotides matching TRBD2. Trimming cost V 0 bases and J 4 bases; bases outside gene matches: 10. The CDR3 runs 17 residues. Per germline, CDR1 SGDLS and CDR2 YYNGEE. DNA for the CDR3: TGTGCCAGCAGCGTAGTCCCCAGCGGGAGTGGGGCAGATACGCAGTATTTT. Translation gives CASSVVPSGSGADTQYF. Combining the CDR3 with reference TRBV9 and TRBJ2-3 gives the whole variable domain DSGVTQTPKHLITATGQRVTLRCSPRSGDLSVYWYQQSLDQGLQFLIQYYNGEERAKGNILERFSAQQFPDLHSELNLSSLELGDSALYFCASSVVPSGSGADTQYFGPGTRLTVL.

This clone was detected only once. The chain carries TRBV30 and TRBJ1-1; D call uncertain. Trimming shortened V by 4 bases and J by 7 bases, and 16 bases separated the two germline ends. The germline V gene has CDR1 GTSNPN and CDR2 SVGIG (reference sequence). There are 13 residues in the CDR3. This CDR3 reads CAWKLGYSFEAFF. The CDR3 DNA follows: TGTGCCTGGAAATTGGGTTACTCGTTTGAAGCTTTCTTT.

This chain links TRBV28 with TRBJ2-4, with 8 bases lining up with TRBD1. V trimming: 2 bases; J trimming: 6 bases; junction bases outside the gene matches: 3. CDR3 length: 14 residues. CDR1 MDHEN and CDR2 SYDVKM come from the germline V gene. CDR3 DNA: TGTGCCAGCAGTTTAACAGGGGGGAGAAACATTCAGTACTTC. Translating gives CASSLTGGRNIQYF.

J is TRBJ2-1 and V is TRBV5-1; 10 positions agree with TRBD2. This CDR3 spans 15 amino acids. J lost 3 bases, V lost 4 bases, and 4 bases had no gene match. In germline, CDR1 is SGHRS, CDR2 YFSETQ. The CDR3 sequence: CASSPGLASYNEQFF. CDR3 DNA: TGCGCCAGCAGCCCGGGACTAGCGAGCTACAATGAGCAGTTCTTC.

This clone showed up just a few times. The V call is TRBV9, the J call TRBJ1-5, with D hard to call. This CDR3 region has 14 residues. Germline V gene lookup returns CDR1 SGDLS and CDR2 YYNGEE. V lost 5 bases to trimming and J lost 6 bases, with 15 bases between them. The CDR3 nucleotides read TGTGCCAGCAGTGAAGAGGGTGGAGGTCAGCCCCAGCATTTT. This encodes CASSEEGGGQPQHF.

The rearrangement joins TRBV19 to TRBJ1-1, with TRBD1 as a possible D gene (5 bases). CDR1 is LNHDA, CDR2 SQIVND, per germline (reference sequence). CDR3 length: 14 residues. V dropped 0 bases and J dropped 4 bases, with 9 bases sitting between them. The CDR3 DNA reads TGTGCCAGTAGTATAGAAGGGGTGGCCACTGAAGCTTTCTTT. This sequence encodes CASSIEGVATEAFF.

The chain couples TRBV11-3 to TRBJ2-7; TRBD1 might be the D (5 bases). The CDR3 is 15 residues long. Trimming took 4 bases from V and 8 from J, leaving 21 bases between them. From germline, CDR1 is SGHNT and CDR2 YENEEA. CDR3 protein: CASSYQGLVPYQQYF. CDR3 sequence (DNA): TGTGCCAGCAGCTATCAGGGTCTCGTTCCTTACCAGCAGTACTTC. Combining the CDR3 with reference TRBV11-3 and TRBJ2-7 gives the whole variable domain EAGVVQSPRYKIIEKKQPVAFWCNPISGHNTLYWYLQNLGQGPELLIRYENEEAVDDSQLPKDRFSAERLKGVDSTLKIQPAELGDSAVYLCASSYQGLVPYQQYFGPGTRLTVT.

The chain is built from TRBV28 and TRBJ1-1, with 8 nucleotides matching TRBD1. The V segment lost 8 bases and the J segment 0 bases; nucleotides outside the gene matches: 5. The CDR3 spans 14 residues. The V gene's germline CDR1 is MDHEN and CDR2 SYDVKM. CDR3 residues: CASGQGALNTEAFF. DNA of the CDR3: TGTGCCAGCGGCCAGGGGGCCCTGAACACTGAAGCTTTCTTT.

The chain employs TRBV30 and TRBJ1-3; D gene ambiguous. Germline V gene lookup returns CDR1 GTSNPN and CDR2 SVGIG (reference sequence). The length of the CDR3 is 15 residues. Trimming removed 2 bases from V and 1 base from J, with 12 bases in between. The CDR3: CAWSRRQVSGNTIYF. The CDR3 nucleotides are TGTGCCTGGAGTCGGCGGCAAGTTTCTGGAAACACCATATATTTT.

This clone came up a few times. The J gene is TRBJ2-7, the V gene TRBV9; 13 bases fit TRBD2. CDR1 and CDR2 from the germline V gene are SGDLS and YYNGEE. The junction had 6 bases not matched to a gene; V was cut back by 3 bases and J by 6 bases. This CDR3 has 15 amino acids. The CDR3 here is CASSGTSGSQGEQYF. For the CDR3, the DNA is TGTGCCAGCAGCGGGACTAGCGGGAGTCAAGGCGAGCAGTACTTC. The full variable domain, with the rest looked up from reference TRBV9 and TRBJ2-7, is DSGVTQTPKHLITATGQRVTLRCSPRSGDLSVYWYQQSLDQGLQFLIQYYNGEERAKGNILERFSAQQFPDLHSELNLSSLELGDSALYFCASSGTSGSQGEQYFGPGTRLTVT.